This entry concerns a single TCR beta chain. The source of the sample is a study of blood T cell repertoires in COVID-19. For the study at large: The study drew acute and convalescent COVID-19 samples from the United States, Italy and Spain.

Per germline, CDR1 SNHLY and CDR2 FYNNEI. Unmatched junction bases numbered 10, after V lost 7 bases and J lost 5 bases. The CDR3 has 15 amino acids. In the authors' methods: Reference gene primer amplification yielded estimated nucleated cell counts. Clones were read by immunoSEQ multiplex PCR, and TCRdb kept only the in-frame ones, dropping some. Clone size and the V and J calls come from that table; the DNA yielded D and trimming. The sample includes roughly 120,000 clones, 80% to 90% of them seen just once. Sequences were obtained from peripheral blood. This sequence joins TRBV2 and TRBJ2-7, with 11 bases identical to TRBD2. This sequence originates from a woman aged 45-65 years with acute or convalescent COVID-19. CDR3 in DNA: TGTGCCAGCACCAAGTATAGCGGGAGGGGAGACGAGCAGTACTTC. Encoded protein: CASTKYSGRGDEQYF.